The TCR beta chain described here comes from a study of shared clonotypes between healthy human individuals. TCRdb's table, derived via immunoSEQ multiplex PCR, lists solely in-frame clones and lacks some. The sample holds approximately 2,200,000 clones, approximately 94% seen once. Overall study findings and caveats: Shared clonotypes across all four donors exceeded non-shared ones in generation probability.

Comments on this clone: Its specificity is unknown.

Naive CD8 isolation took CD45RO-negative cells positively selected for CCR7 and excluded terminally differentiated effector memory CD45RA+ cells. Specimen: naive CD8+ T cells from PBMCs. The receptor was isolated from a man between 18 and 29 years old in good health. Some clones in this sample may be carry-over from other donors' samples.

The DNA for the CDR3 is TGTGCCAGCAGTCCCAGGCCAACTAATGAAAAACTGTTTTTT. It is translated as CASSPRPTNEKLFF. The chain links TRBV28 to TRBJ1-4; D gene uncertain. The CDR3 consists of 14 residues. CDR1 and CDR2 (germline): MDHEN, SYDVKM. Trimming took 5 bases from V and 0 from J, leaving 7 bases between them.